Listed below are T cell receptor beta chains from one sample, sequenced in a study of patients and donors after allogeneic stem cell transplantation. TCRdb redid the calling of the RT-PCR reads with MiXCR, one entry per CDR3 protein. The sample lists about 960,000 distinct CDR3 sequences, over 15% seen once, with 6% in the top ten. The sequencing sample was made of blood, either unsorted or a sorted T cell fraction (not recorded which). These receptors were collected from a human donor who was either an allogeneic HSCT recipient or a stem cell or donor lymphocyte infusion donor (not recorded which). It is not recorded whose cells these are; they may come from a transplant donor. CDR3s include the opening cysteine and the closing phenylalanine or tryptophan. Each record gives: V gene, D gene, clone size, CDR3 length, J gene, CDR3 DNA, CDR3 protein. A D gene is named only where the DNA matches it firmly. Expanded clones are given a class, and other clones once, few, many or no size at all.

TRBV11-2,TRBD2,few,15,TRBJ2-1,TGTGCCAGCAGCCACGACACCGGGGGGTGGAATGAGCAGTTCTTC,CASSHDTGGWNEQFF
TRBV29-1,.,few,16,TRBJ1-4,TGCAGCGTTGTTCTCGGCAGGGATACAACTAATGAAAAACTGTTTTTT,CSVVLGRDTTNEKLFF
TRBV9,.,few,13,TRBJ1-5,TGTGCCAGCAGCGTAGGAGATCATCAGCCCCAGCATTTT,CASSVGDHQPQHF
TRBV20-1,TRBD2,.,15,TRBJ2-2,TGCAGTGCTAGGATAGGCGGGAGGAACACCGGGGAGCTGTTTTTT,CSARIGGRNTGELFF
TRBV6-1,TRBD2,.,15,TRBJ2-7,TGTGCCAGCAGGAAGCGGGAGGCCCTCTCCTACGAGCAGTACTTC,CASRKREALSYEQYF
TRBV24-1,TRBD1,.,15,TRBJ1-3,TGTGCCACCACCGGGGGGACAGACTCTGGAAACACCATATATTTT,CATTGGTDSGNTIYF
TRBV5-1,.,.,14,TRBJ1-1,TGCGCCAGCACCACATTCACTGGGAGCAGCGAAGCTTTCTTT,CASTTFTGSSEAFF
TRBV20-1,.,.,13,TRBJ1-5,TGCAGTGCTAGCACAGGGAAGAATCAGCCCCAGCATTTT,CSASTGKNQPQHF
TRBV10-3,.,few,14,TRBJ2-3,TGTGCCTCGGCGGGCAGACCTAGCACAGATACGCAGTATTTT,CASAGRPSTDTQYF
TRBV4-1,TRBD2,few,15,TRBJ2-1,TGCGCCAGCAGCCAAACGGGACTAGCGAATAATGAGCAGTTCTTC,CASSQTGLANNEQFF
TRBV11-2,TRBD2,few,19,TRBJ2-5,TGTGCCAGCAGCAAAGGTTTTTCAGCGGGGGGGCCGGGGCAAGAGACCCAGTACTTC,CASSKGFSAGGPGQETQYF
TRBV24-1,TRBD2,many,16,TRBJ2-1,TGTGCCACCAGTGATACTACTAGCGGGAGGGCCAATGAGCAGTTCTTC,CATSDTTSGRANEQFF
TRBV29-1,TRBD1,.,13,TRBJ2-7,TGCAGCGTTGGTGACAGGGGGCTGGGCGAGCAGTACTTC,CSVGDRGLGEQYF
TRBV30,.,.,12,TRBJ2-1,TGTGCCTGGACCCGGGAATACAATGAGCAGTTCTTC,CAWTREYNEQFF
TRBV2,.,few,14,TRBJ1-1,TGTGCCAGCAGTGATGGGGGAAACCCCTCTGAAGCTTTCTTT,CASSDGGNPSEAFF
TRBV5-6,.,.,15,TRBJ2-5,TGTGCCAGCAGCTCCCGGCCGGCGAAGAGGGAGACCCAGTACTTC,CASSSRPAKRETQYF
TRBV7-9,TRBD2,few,14,TRBJ2-5,TGTGCCAGCAGTCAGCGGGGGTACCAAGAGACCCAGTACTTC,CASSQRGYQETQYF
TRBV9,TRBD1,few,13,TRBJ1-1,TGTGCCAGCAGCGTAGAGAGGGACAGCAAGGCGTTCTTT,CASSVERDSKAFF
TRBV27,.,.,13,TRBJ2-1,TGTGCCAGCAGTCCCACGGGACTCCAAAAGCAGTTCTTC,CASSPTGLQKQFF
TRBV20-1,TRBD1,few,15,TRBJ2-4,TGCAGTGCTTCCGACAGGGGGCATACCAAAAACATTCAGTACTTC,CSASDRGHTKNIQYF
TRBV10-3,TRBD1,few,15,TRBJ1-1,TGTGCCATCAGTTTCGGACAGGGGGCAGAAACTGAAGCTTTCTTT,CAISFGQGAETEAFF
TRBV28,TRBD2,few,16,TRBJ2-5,TGTGCCAGCAGTTTATGGGGGCGGGGGGCCGGGGAGACCCAGTACTTC,CASSLWGRGAGETQYF
TRBV7-2,.,.,14,TRBJ2-3,TGTGCCAGCAGCTCCCAGGGCATAGCAGATACGCAGTATTTT,CASSSQGIADTQYF
TRBV2,.,.,13,TRBJ1-1,TGTGCCAGCAGTGCCACCCCCACTACTCCAGCTTTCTTT,CASSATPTTPAFF
TRBV12-3/TRBV12-4,.,few,14,TRBJ2-3,TGTGCCAGCAGTTTCAGGACTACCACAGATACGCAGTATTTT,CASSFRTTTDTQYF
TRBV6-5,TRBD1,few,16,TRBJ2-7,TGTGCCAGCAGTTCGCCGGGACAGGGGACCCTCTACGAGCAGTACTTC,CASSSPGQGTLYEQYF